Described below is a single T cell receptor beta chain sequence and its context. Here immunoSEQ multiplex PCR was the method, and the copy in TCRdb shows in-frame clones only, minus some. Here the sample spans 490,000 or so clones, 80% to 90% being singletons. The source of the sample is a study of blood T cell repertoires in COVID-19. Cohort 3 donors counted as recovered after two negative PCRs, clearance, or resolved symptoms. V dropped 4 bases and J dropped 8; count of bases not matched to a gene: 5. Germline V gene data show CDR1 as MDHEN and CDR2 as SYDVKM. The CDR3 is 13 amino acids. The clonotype originates from a woman aged 60 to 75 who had recovered from COVID-19. This chain uses TRBV28 with TRBJ1-2; 9 bases are a match to TRBD1. The sample comprised PBMCs or T cells enriched from blood (not recorded which). The CDR3 loop reads CASSSQGARGYTF. The CDR3 nucleotides are TGTGCCAGCAGTTCACAGGGGGCGCGCGGCTACACCTTC.